This T cell receptor (beta chain) was sequenced for a study of T cells in Graves' hyperthyroidism and ophthalmopathy. Only a few counts were recorded for this clonotype. Newly diagnosed hyperthyroidism, duration under 2 months, in patients aged 18 to 65. Thyroid ultrasound and orbital computed tomography, with clinical symptoms and serum thyroxine and TRAb, informed diagnoses. Germline assignment: CDR1 SGHRS and CDR2 YFSETQ. This CDR3 has 15 residues. V dropped 5 bases and J dropped 0 bases, with 12 bases sitting between them. Amplified TCR beta CDR3 regions derived from RNA transcripts. HTBI primers were used for first-round RT-PCR of the TCR CDR3. TCRdb reprocessed the multiplex PCR reads via MiXCR and lists one record per CDR3 protein. The data show 350,000 to 400,000 distinct CDR3 sequences, about 20% seen once.

This rearrangement joins TRBV5-1 to TRBJ1-3; D is possibly TRBD1 (6 bases). Sequenced material: blood. The sequence derives from a woman younger than 35 with Graves' hyperthyroidism. CDR3 protein: CASSSTGRSGNTIYF. As DNA, the CDR3 is TGCGCCAGCAGTTCGACAGGCCGCTCTGGAAACACCATATATTTT. Combining the CDR3 with reference TRBV5-1 and TRBJ1-3 gives the whole variable domain KAGVTQTPRYLIKTRGQQVTLSCSPISGHRSVSWYQQTPGQGLQFLFEYFSETQRNKGNFPGRFSGRQFSNSRSEMNVSTLELGDSALYLCASSSTGRSGNTIYFGEGSWLTVV.